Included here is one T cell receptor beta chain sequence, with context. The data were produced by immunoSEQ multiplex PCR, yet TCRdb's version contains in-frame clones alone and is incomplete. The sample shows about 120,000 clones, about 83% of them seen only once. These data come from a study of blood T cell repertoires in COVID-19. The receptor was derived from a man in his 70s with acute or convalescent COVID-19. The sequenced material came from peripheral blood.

CDR3 sequence reads: CASSVAVGPSYEQYF. In DNA form, the CDR3 reads TGTGCCAGCAGCGTAGCGGTGGGGCCCTCCTACGAGCAGTACTTC. The chain has TRBV9 and TRBJ2-7; D may be TRBD1 (5 bases). V dropped 0 bases and J dropped 0 bases, with 10 bases sitting between them. Germline V gene lookup returns CDR1 SGDLS and CDR2 YYNGEE. The length of the CDR3 is 15 residues.